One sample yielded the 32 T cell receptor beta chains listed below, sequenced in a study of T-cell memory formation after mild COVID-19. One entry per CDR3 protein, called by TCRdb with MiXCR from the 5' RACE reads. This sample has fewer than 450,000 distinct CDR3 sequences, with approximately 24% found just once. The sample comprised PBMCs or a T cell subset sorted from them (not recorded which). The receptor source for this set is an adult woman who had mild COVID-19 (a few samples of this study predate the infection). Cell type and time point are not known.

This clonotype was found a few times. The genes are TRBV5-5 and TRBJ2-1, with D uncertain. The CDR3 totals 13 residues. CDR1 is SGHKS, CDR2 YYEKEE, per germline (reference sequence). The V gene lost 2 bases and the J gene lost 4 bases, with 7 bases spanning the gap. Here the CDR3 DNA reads TGTGCCAGCAGCTTTGATATTTACAATGAGCAGTTCTTC. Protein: CASSFDIYNEQFF.

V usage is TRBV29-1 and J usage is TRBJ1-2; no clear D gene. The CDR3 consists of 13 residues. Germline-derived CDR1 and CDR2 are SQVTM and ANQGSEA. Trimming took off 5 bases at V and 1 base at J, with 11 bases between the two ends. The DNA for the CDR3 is TGCAGCGTTCTGAGAGAACTTAACTATGGCTACACCTTC. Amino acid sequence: CSVLRELNYGYTF.

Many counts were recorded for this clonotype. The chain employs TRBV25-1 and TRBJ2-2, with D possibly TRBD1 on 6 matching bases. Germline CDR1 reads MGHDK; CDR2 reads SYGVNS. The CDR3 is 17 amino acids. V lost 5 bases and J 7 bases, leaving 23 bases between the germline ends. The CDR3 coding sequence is TGTGCCAGCAGTAATTTAACAGGGAAAAGGGAAGACGGGGAGCTGTTTTTT. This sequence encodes CASSNLTGKREDGELFF.

CDR3 nucleotide sequence: TGTGCCAGCAGTGTCAGCGGGAGTATCACAGATACGCAGTATTTT. It specifies CASSVSGSITDTQYF. The V gene is TRBV25-1, the J gene TRBJ2-3; 8 nucleotides match TRBD2. The V gene end was trimmed by 4 bases and the J gene end by 2 bases; junction bases not matched to a gene: 5. CDR1 and CDR2 (germline): MGHDK, SYGVNS. CDR3 length equals 15 residues. Full variable domain (outside the CDR3, taken from reference TRBV25-1 and TRBJ2-3): EADIYQTPRYLVIGTGKKITLECSQTMGHDKMYWYQQDPGMELHLIHYSYGVNSTEKGDLSSESTVSRIRTEHFPLTLESARPSHTSQYLCASSVSGSITDTQYFGPGTRLTVL.

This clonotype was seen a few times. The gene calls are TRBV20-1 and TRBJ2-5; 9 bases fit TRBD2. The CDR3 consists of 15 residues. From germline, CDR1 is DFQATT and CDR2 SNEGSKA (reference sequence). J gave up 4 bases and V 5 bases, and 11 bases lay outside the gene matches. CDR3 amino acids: CSAASGGRMRETQYF. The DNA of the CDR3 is TGCAGTGCTGCCAGCGGGGGGAGGATGAGAGAGACCCAGTACTTC.

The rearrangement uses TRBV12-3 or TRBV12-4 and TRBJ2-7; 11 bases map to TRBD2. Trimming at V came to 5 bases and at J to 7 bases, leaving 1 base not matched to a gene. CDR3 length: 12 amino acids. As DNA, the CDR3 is TGTGCCAGCAGTAGACTAGCGGGGGAGCAGTACTTC. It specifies CASSRLAGEQYF.

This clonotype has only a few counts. The CDR3: CASSQTLDTQYF. The CDR3 DNA follows: TGTGCCAGCAGCCAGACGTTGGATACGCAGTATTTT. The chain joins TRBV7-2 to TRBJ2-3; D not resolved. V was clipped by 5 bases and J by 6 bases, with 9 bases between them. The germline CDR1 and CDR2 sequences are SGHTA and FQGNSA. The CDR3 sequence is 12 residues long.

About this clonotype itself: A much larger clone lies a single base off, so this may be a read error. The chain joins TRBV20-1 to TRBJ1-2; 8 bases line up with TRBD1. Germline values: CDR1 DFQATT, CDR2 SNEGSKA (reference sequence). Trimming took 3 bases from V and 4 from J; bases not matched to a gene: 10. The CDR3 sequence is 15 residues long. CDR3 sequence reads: CSARGYRQGSYGYTF. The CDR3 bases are TGCAGTGCTAGGGGGTACAGACAGGGGAGCTATGGCTACACCTTC.

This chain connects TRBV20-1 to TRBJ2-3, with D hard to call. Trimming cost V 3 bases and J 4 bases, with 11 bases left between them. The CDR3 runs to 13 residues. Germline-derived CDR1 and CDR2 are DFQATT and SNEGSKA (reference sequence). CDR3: CSASSVVADTQYF. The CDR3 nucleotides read TGCAGTGCTAGCTCGGTAGTGGCAGATACGCAGTATTTT.

The CDR3 here is CASSLMDILDTQYF. CDR3 DNA: TGTGCCAGCAGCTTAATGGACATATTAGATACGCAGTATTTT. The rearrangement links TRBV7-2 to TRBJ2-3; maybe TRBD1 (5 bases). The CDR3 length is 14 residues. V was shortened by 2 bases and J by 5 bases, with 11 bases between the two germline ends. CDR1 SGHTA and CDR2 FQGNSA come from the germline V gene.

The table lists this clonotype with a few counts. This CDR3 reads CATSSMRLAAEEQFF. In nucleotides, the CDR3 is TGTGCCACCAGCAGTATGAGACTGGCAGCAGAGGAGCAGTTCTTC. The gene calls are TRBV15 and TRBJ2-1; unclear D gene. CDR3 size: 15 residues. Trimming removed 3 bases from V and 10 bases from J, with 19 bases in between. Germline lookup yields CDR1 LNHNV and CDR2 YYDKDF (reference sequence).

CDR3 residues: CASRGLAGDQSSYNEQFF. The CDR3 nucleotides are TGTGCCAGCAGGGGACTAGCGGGAGACCAAAGCTCCTACAATGAGCAGTTCTTC. The rearrangement joins TRBV12-3 or TRBV12-4 to TRBJ2-1, with 14 bases fitting TRBD2. This CDR3 region has 18 residues. Unmatched junction bases numbered 7, after V lost 6 bases and J lost 0 bases.

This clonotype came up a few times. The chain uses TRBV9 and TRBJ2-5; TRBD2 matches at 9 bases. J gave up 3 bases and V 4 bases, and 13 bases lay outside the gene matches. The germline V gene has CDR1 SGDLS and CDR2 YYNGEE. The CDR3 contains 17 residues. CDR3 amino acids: CASSPTGVAGAKETQYF. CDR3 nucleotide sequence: TGTGCCAGCAGCCCGACCGGAGTAGCGGGGGCAAAAGAGACCCAGTACTTC.

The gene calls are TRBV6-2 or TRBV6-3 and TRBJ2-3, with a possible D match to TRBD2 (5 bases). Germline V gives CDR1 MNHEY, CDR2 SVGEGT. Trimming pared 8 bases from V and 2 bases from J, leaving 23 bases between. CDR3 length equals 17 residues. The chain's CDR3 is CASSRVREGVVTDTQYF. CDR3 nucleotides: TGTGCCAGCTCCCGGGTCAGAGAGGGAGTCGTCACAGATACGCAGTATTTT.

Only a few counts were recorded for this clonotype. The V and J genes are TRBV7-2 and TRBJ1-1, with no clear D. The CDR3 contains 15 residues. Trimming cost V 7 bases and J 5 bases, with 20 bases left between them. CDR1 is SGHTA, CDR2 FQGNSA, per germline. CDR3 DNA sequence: TGTGCCAGCAAAAATCAGAGGGAGAGGAGGACTGAAGCTTTCTTT. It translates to CASKNQRERRTEAFF.

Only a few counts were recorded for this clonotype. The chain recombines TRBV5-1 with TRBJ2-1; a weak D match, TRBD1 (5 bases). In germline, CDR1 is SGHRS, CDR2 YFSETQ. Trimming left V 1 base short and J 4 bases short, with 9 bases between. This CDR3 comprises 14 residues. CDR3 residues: CASSLLTEYNEQFF. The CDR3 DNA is TGCGCCAGCAGCTTGCTGACAGAATACAATGAGCAGTTCTTC.

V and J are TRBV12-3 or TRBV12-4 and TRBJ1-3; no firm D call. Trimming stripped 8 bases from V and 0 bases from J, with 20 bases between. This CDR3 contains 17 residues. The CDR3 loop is CASGPQAKVPSGNTIYF. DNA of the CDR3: TGTGCCAGCGGCCCTCAAGCGAAGGTCCCCTCTGGAAACACCATATATTTT.

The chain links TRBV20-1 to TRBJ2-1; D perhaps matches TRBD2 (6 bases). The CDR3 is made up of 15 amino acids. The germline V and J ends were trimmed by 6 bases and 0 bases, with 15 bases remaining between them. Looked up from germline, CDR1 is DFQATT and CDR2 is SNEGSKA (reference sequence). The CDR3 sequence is CSAVSSGFSYNEQFF. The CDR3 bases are TGCAGTGCCGTCTCGAGCGGGTTCTCCTACAATGAGCAGTTCTTC.

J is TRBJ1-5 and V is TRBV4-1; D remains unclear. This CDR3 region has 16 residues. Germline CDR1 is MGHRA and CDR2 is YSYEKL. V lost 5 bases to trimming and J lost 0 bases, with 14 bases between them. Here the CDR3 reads CASSVSVGISNQPQHF. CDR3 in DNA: TGCGCCAGCAGCGTTTCTGTAGGAATTAGCAATCAGCCCCAGCATTTT.

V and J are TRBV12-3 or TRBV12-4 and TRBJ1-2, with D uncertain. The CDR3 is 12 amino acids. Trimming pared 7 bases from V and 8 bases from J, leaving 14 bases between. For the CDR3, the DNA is TGTGCCAGCACACTAGGGTGGGGAGGCTACACCTTC. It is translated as CASTLGWGGYTF.

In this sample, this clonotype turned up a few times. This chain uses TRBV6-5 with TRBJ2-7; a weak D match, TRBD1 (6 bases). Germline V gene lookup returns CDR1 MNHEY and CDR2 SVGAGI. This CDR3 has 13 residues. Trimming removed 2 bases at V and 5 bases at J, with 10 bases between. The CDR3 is CASSYRGQHEQYF. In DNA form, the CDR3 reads TGTGCCAGCAGTTACCGAGGACAGCACGAGCAGTACTTC.

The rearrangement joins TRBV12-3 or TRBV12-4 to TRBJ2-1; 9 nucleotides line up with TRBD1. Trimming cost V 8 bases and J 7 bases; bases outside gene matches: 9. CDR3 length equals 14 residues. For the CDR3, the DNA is TGTGCCAGCCTGGCGGACAGGGGTGAGAATGAGCAGTTCTTC. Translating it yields CASLADRGENEQFF.

CDR3 coding DNA: TGTGCCAGCAGTCGACAGGGGGAGATGGCTGAAGCTTTCTTT. Its protein product is CASSRQGEMAEAFF. The chain combines TRBV6-5 with TRBJ1-1; TRBD1 aligns across 9 bases. V lost 5 bases to trimming and J lost 6 bases; unmatched junction nucleotides: 7. Germline CDR1 and CDR2: MNHEY and SVGAGI. The CDR3 contains 14 residues.

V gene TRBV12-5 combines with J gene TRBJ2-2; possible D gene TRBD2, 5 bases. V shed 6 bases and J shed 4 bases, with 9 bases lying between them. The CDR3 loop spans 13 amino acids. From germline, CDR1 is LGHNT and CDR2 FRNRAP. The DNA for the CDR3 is TGTGCTAGTGGGATCGGGATCACCGGGGAGCTGTTTTTT. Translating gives CASGIGITGELFF.

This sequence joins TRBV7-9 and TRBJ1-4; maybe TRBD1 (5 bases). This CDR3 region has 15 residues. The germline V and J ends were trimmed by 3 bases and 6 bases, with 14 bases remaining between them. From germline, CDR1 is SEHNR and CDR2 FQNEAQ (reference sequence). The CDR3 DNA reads TGTGCCAGCAGCTTGGGGGTAGGGATGGATGAAAAACTGTTTTTT. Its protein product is CASSLGVGMDEKLFF.

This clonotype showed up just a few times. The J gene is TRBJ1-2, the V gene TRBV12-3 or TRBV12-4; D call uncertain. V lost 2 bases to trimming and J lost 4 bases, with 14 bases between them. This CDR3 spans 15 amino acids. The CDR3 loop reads CASSLSSRGGYGYTF. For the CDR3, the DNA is TGTGCCAGCAGTTTATCCTCACGGGGTGGCTATGGCTACACCTTC.

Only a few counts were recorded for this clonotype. The CDR3 here is CASSFLAGVRKTGELFF. The CDR3 DNA follows: TGCGCCAGCAGCTTCCTAGCGGGAGTGAGGAAAACCGGGGAGCTGTTTTTT. The chain recombines TRBV5-1 with TRBJ2-2; 10 bases line up with TRBD2. The length of the CDR3 is 17 residues. Germline values: CDR1 SGHRS, CDR2 YFSETQ. J lost 5 bases, V lost 2 bases, and 9 bases had no gene match.

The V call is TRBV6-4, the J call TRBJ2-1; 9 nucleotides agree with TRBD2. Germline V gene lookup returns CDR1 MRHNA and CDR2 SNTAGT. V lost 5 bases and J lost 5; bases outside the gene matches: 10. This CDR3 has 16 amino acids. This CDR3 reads CASSLLAGGGDNEQFF. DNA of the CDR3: TGTGCCAGCAGTCTCCTAGCTGGCGGGGGGGACAATGAGCAGTTCTTC.

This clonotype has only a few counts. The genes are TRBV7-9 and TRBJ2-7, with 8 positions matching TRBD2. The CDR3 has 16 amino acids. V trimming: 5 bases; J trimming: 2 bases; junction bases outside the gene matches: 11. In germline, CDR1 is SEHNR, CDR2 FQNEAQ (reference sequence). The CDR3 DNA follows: TGTGCCAGCAGCCTCGGACGTTCTAGCGGGCCCTACGAGCAGTACTTC. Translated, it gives CASSLGRSSGPYEQYF.

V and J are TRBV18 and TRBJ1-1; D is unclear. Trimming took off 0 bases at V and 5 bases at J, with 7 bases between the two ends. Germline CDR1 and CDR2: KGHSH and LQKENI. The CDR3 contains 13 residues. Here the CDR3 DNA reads TGTGCCAGCTCACCACCCTTTGGGACTGAAGCTTTCTTT. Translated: CASSPPFGTEAFF. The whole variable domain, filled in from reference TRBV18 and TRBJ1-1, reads NAGVMQNPRHLVRRRGQEARLRCSPMKGHSHVYWYRQLPEEGLKFMVYLQKENIIDESGMPKERFSAEFPKEGPSILRIQQVVRGDSAAYFCASSPPFGTEAFFGQGTRLTVV.

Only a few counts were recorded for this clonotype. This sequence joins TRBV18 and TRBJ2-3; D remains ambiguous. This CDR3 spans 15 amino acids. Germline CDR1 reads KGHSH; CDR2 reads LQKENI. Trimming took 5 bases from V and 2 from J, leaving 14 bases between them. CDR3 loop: CASSERGTYTDTQYF. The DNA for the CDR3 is TGTGCCAGCTCAGAGAGAGGCACCTACACAGATACGCAGTATTTT.

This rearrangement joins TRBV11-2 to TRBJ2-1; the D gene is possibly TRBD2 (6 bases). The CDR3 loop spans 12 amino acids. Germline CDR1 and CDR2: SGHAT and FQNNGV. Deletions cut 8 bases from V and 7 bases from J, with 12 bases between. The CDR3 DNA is TGTGCCAGCGGGCGGGACTGGAATGAGCAGTTCTTC. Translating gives CASGRDWNEQFF.